Listed below are T cell receptor beta chains from one sample, sequenced in a study of shared clonotypes between healthy human individuals. The table came from immunoSEQ multiplex PCR; TCRdb's copy has only in-frame clones and leaves some out. This table holds some 2,400,000 clones, 95% found once. The specimen was naive CD4+ T cells sorted from blood. The receptors shown here come from a man between 18 and 29 years old in good health. Each CDR3 is given with its conserved first and last residue. A D gene is named only where the DNA matches it firmly. Size is omitted from some rows. Given values are once, few, many or a class for expanded clones.

size,V,D,J,DNA,CDR3
NA,TRBV9,NA,TRBJ2-7,TGTGCCAGCAGCGCCGAAGGGTACGAGCAGTACTTC,CASSAEGYEQYF
NA,TRBV18,NA,TRBJ2-7,TGTGCCAGCTCACCAAGCTTAGCGCTTCTTACCTACGAGCAGTACTTC,CASSPSLALLTYEQYF
NA,TRBV28,TRBD2,TRBJ2-2,TGTGCCAGCAGTGCATCGGGACTAGCCGCCGGGGAGCTGTTTTTT,CASSASGLAAGELFF
NA,TRBV5-4,NA,TRBJ1-4,TGTGCCAGCAGTGCAGGGCCCCAGCCCGTTAATGAAAAACTGTTTTTT,CASSAGPQPVNEKLFF
few,TRBV29-1,NA,TRBJ1-1,TGCAGCGTTGACAGGGAAAACACTGAAGCTTTCTTT,CSVDRENTEAFF
NA,TRBV2,TRBD1,TRBJ2-7,TGTGCCAGCTCAGGACAGGGAGGTTTGTACGAGCAGTACTTC,CASSGQGGLYEQYF
NA,TRBV6-5,TRBD1,TRBJ1-2,TGTGCCAGCAGTGCACGGGACAGGGGGCCTGATGGCTACACCTTC,CASSARDRGPDGYTF
NA,TRBV7-2,NA,TRBJ1-5,TGTGCCAGCAGCTTAGACAGGGTCGGTCAGCCCCAGCATTTT,CASSLDRVGQPQHF
NA,TRBV27,NA,TRBJ1-5,TGTGCCAGCAGTTTGGAACAGGCGCTCAATCAGCCCCAGCATTTT,CASSLEQALNQPQHF
once,TRBV5-1,TRBD1,TRBJ2-1,TGCGCCAGCAGCCCAGGCTTCGGGACAGGCCTATACAATGAGCAGTTCTTC,CASSPGFGTGLYNEQFF
NA,TRBV18,NA,TRBJ2-7,TGTGCCAGCTCACCAAAGGACAAGGACTACGAGCAGTACTTC,CASSPKDKDYEQYF
NA,TRBV7-2,TRBD1,TRBJ1-4,TGTGCCAGCAGCGACAGGGTGGGGGAAAAACTGTTTTTT,CASSDRVGEKLFF
few,TRBV7-9,NA,TRBJ2-5,TGTGCCAGCAGCCCCCGGGGCCGCCAAGAGACCCAGTACTTC,CASSPRGRQETQYF
few,TRBV5-4,NA,TRBJ1-6,TGTGCCAGCAGCTTGGCTGCAGGGCATAATTCACCCCTCCACTTT,CASSLAAGHNSPLHF
NA,TRBV10-2,NA,TRBJ1-6,TGCGCCAGCAGTGAGGGGGGCAACTATAATTCACCCCTCCACTTT,CASSEGGNYNSPLHF
once,TRBV2,NA,TRBJ1-2,TGTGCCAGCAGTGAGGTCAGGGAAGGTAGCTATGGCTACACCTTC,CASSEVREGSYGYTF
NA,TRBV5-1,TRBD1,TRBJ2-3,TGCGCCAGCAGCTCGACAGGGGGCGCAGATACGCAGTATTTT,CASSSTGGADTQYF
NA,TRBV4-3,NA,TRBJ2-7,TGCGCCAGCAGCCAAGATCATCAGACACGAGACTACGAGCAGTACTTC,CASSQDHQTRDYEQYF
NA,TRBV6-6,TRBD2,TRBJ2-7,TGTGCCAGCAGTTACCTCGGGACTAGCGGCTACGAGCAGTACTTC,CASSYLGTSGYEQYF
once,TRBV11-2,TRBD1,TRBJ1-6,TGTGCCAGCGGGGGACAGAATTCACCCCTCCACTTT,CASGGQNSPLHF
NA,TRBV19,TRBD1,TRBJ1-2,TGTGCCAGTAGTCCCAGTCAGGGGGCATATGGCTACACCTTC,CASSPSQGAYGYTF
NA,TRBV11-2,NA,TRBJ2-3,TGTGCCAGCAGCTCCCAACAGTTTATCTTCACAGATACGCAGTATTTT,CASSSQQFIFTDTQYF
NA,TRBV28,TRBD1,TRBJ2-1,TGTGCCAGCAGCCAGATCCGGGACAGAACCTACAATGAGCAGTTCTTC,CASSQIRDRTYNEQFF
once,TRBV28,TRBD2,TRBJ2-7,TGTGCCAGCAGTTTGGGGGGGACTAGGCTCTACGAGCAGTACTTC,CASSLGGTRLYEQYF
NA,TRBV6-5,NA,TRBJ1-5,TGTGCCAGCAGCCGCGGGGGGGGCAATCAGCCCCAGCATTTT,CASSRGGGNQPQHF
NA,TRBV18,TRBD2,TRBJ2-1,TGTGCCAGCTCACCACCCGGGGGGGCGAGCTCCTACAATGAGCAGTTCTTC,CASSPPGGASSYNEQFF
NA,TRBV5-1,NA,TRBJ1-2,TGCGCCAGCAGCTTGGAGGTAGGGGCGACACGCTACTATGGCTACACCTTC,CASSLEVGATRYYGYTF
NA,TRBV7-9,NA,TRBJ2-2,TGTGCCAGCAGCTTAGGCGGGGGCCCCGGGGAGCTGTTTTTT,CASSLGGGPGELFF
NA,TRBV2,NA,TRBJ2-1,TGTGCCAGCAGTGAAATCGACAGAAGCTCCTACAATGAGCAGTTCTTC,CASSEIDRSSYNEQFF
NA,TRBV25-1,NA,TRBJ2-2,TGTGCCAGCAGTGAAAGTGTGGGGGGCACCGGGGAGCTGTTTTTT,CASSESVGGTGELFF
NA,TRBV18,NA,TRBJ1-2,TGTGCCAGCTCACCACAGGGATTAGCGGGCTATGGCTACACCTTC,CASSPQGLAGYGYTF
once,TRBV14,TRBD1,TRBJ1-4,TGTGCCAGCAGCCAAGACCGGGACAGGGGGGAAAAACTGTTTTTT,CASSQDRDRGEKLFF
NA,TRBV5-1,TRBD1,TRBJ2-5,TGCGCCAGCAGCTTTTCTGGGACAGCAGAAGAGACCCAGTACTTC,CASSFSGTAEETQYF